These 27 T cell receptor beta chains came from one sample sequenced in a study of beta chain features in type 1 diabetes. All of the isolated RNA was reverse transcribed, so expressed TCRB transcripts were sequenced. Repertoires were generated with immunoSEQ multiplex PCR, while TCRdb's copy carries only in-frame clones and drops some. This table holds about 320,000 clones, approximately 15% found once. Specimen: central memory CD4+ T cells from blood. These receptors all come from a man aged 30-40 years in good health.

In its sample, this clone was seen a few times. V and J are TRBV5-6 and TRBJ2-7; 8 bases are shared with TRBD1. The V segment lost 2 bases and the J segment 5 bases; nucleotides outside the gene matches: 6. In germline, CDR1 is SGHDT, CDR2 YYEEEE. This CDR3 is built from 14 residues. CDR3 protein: CASSLLDRVHEQYV. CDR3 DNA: TGTGCCAGCAGCTTACTGGACAGGGTCCACGAGCAGTACGTC.

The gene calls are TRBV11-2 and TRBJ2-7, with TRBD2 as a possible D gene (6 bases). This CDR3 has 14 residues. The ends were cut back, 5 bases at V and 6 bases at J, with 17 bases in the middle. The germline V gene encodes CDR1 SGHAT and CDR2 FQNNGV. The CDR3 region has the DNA TGTGCCAGCAGCCCGCGGTGGGGGGTTAGCGAGCAGTACTTC. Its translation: CASSPRWGVSEQYF.

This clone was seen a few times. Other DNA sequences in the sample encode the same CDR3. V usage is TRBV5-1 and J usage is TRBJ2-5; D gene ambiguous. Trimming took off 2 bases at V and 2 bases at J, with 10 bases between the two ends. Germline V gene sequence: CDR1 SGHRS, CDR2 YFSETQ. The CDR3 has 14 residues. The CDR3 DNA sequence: TGCGCCAGCAGCTTAGGAACCTCTCAAGAGACCCAGTACTTC. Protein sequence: CASSLGTSQETQYF.

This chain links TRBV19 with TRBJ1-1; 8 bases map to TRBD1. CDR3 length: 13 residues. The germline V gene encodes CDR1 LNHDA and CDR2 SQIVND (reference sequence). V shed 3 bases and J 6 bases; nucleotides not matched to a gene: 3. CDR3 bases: TGTGCCAGTAGTATGAACAGGGGGTCTGAAGCTTTCTTT. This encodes CASSMNRGSEAFF.

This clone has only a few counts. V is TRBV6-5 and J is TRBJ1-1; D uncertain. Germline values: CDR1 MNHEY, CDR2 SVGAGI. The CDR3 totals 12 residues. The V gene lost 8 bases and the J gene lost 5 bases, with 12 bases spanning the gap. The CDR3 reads CASSRGGTEAFF. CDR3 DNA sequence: TGTGCCAGCTCCCGGGGTGGTACTGAAGCTTTCTTT.

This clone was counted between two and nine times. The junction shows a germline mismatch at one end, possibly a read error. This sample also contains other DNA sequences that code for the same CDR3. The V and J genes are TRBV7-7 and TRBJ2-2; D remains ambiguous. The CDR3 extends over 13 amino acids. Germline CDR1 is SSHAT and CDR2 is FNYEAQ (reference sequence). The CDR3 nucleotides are TGTGCTAGCAGCTTACGCGAGACCGGGGAGCTGTTTTTT. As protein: CASSLRETGELFF. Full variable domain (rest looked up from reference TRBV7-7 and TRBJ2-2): GAGVSQSPRYKVTKRGQDVTLRCDPISSHATLYWYQQALGQGPEFLTYFNYEAQPDKSGLPSDRFSAERPEGSISTLTIQRTEQRDSAMYRCASSLRETGELFFGEGSRLTVL.

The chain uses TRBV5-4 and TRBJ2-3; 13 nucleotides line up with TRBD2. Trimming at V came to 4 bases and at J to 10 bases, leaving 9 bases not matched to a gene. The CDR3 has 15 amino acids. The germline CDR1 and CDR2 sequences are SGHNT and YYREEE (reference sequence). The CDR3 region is CASSLGTSGNSAQYF. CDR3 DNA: TGTGCCAGCAGCCTCGGGACTAGCGGGAATTCGGCGCAGTATTTT.

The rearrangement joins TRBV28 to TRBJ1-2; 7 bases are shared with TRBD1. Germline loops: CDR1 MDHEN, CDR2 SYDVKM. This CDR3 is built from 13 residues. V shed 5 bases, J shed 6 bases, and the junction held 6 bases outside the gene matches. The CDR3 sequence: CASSGDRVDGYTF. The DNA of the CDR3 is TGTGCCAGCAGTGGTGACAGGGTCGATGGCTACACCTTC.

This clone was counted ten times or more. The chain's CDR3 is CASSSVGYEQYV. The CDR3 DNA reads TGTGCCAGCAGTTCAGTAGGCTACGAGCAGTACGTC. This sequence joins TRBV28 and TRBJ2-7; D gene ambiguous. Germline V gene data show CDR1 as MDHEN and CDR2 as SYDVKM. V was shortened by 4 bases and J by 3 bases, with 7 bases between the two germline ends. The CDR3 contains 12 residues.

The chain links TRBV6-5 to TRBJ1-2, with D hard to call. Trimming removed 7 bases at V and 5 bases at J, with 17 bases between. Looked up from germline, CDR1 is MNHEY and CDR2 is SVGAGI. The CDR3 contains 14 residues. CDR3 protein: CASTSAGRSYGYTF. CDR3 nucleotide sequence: TGTGCCAGCACCTCCGCGGGCCGTTCTTATGGCTACACCTTC.

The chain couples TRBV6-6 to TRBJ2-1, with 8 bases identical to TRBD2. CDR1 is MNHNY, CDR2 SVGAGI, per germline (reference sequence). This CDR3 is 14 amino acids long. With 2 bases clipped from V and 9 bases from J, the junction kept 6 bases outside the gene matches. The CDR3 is CASSYIAGIAEQFF. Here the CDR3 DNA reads TGTGCCAGCAGTTACATAGCGGGAATAGCTGAGCAGTTCTTC.

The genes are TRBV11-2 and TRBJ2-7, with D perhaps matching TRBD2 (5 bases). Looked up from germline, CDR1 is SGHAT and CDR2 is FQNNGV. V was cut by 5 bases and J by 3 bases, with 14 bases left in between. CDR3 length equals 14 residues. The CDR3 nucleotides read TGTGCCAGCAGCACCGGAGGACCGAGCTACGAGCAGTACTTC. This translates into CASSTGGPSYEQYF.

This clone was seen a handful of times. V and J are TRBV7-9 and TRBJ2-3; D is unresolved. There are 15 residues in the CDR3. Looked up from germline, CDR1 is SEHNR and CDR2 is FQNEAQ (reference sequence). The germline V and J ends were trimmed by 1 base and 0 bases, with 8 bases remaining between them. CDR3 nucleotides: TGTGCCAGCAGCTTAGGGGCCTCCAGCACAGATACGCAGTATTTT. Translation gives CASSLGASSTDTQYF.

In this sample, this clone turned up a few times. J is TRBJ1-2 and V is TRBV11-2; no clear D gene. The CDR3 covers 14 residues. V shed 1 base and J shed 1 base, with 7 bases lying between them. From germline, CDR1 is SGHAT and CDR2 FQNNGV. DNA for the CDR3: TGTGCCAGCAGCTTAGGGGCCAGTAACTATGGCTACACCTTC. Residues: CASSLGASNYGYTF.

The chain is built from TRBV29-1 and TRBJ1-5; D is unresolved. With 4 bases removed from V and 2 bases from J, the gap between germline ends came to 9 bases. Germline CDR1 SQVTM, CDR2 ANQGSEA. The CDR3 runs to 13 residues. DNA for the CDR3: TGCAGCGTTGGACGGGCGCGCAATCAGCCCCAGCATTTT. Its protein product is CSVGRARNQPQHF.

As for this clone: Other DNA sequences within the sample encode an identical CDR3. CDR3 amino acids: CASSLGVETQYF. The CDR3 bases are TGTGCCAGCAGTTTAGGAGTAGAGACCCAGTACTTC. This rearrangement joins TRBV6-5 to TRBJ2-5, with D hard to call. There are 12 residues in the CDR3. V dropped 4 bases and J dropped 4 bases, with 7 bases sitting between them. Germline V gene sequence: CDR1 MNHEY, CDR2 SVGAGI.

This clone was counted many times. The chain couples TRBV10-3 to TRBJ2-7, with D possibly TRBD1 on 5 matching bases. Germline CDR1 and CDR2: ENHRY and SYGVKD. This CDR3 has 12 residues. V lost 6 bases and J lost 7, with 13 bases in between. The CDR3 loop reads CAISAQGEEQYV. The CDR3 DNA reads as TGTGCCATCAGCGCCCAGGGTGAAGAGCAGTACGTC.

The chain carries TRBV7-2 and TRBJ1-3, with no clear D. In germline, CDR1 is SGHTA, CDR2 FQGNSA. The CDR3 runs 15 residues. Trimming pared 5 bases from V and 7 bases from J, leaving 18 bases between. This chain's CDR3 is CASSPDRINGNTIYF. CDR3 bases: TGTGCCAGCAGCCCCGACCGGATAAATGGGAACACCATATATTTT. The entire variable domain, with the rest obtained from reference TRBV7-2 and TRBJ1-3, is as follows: GAGVSQSPSNKVTEKGKDVELRCDPISGHTALYWYRQSLGQGLEFLIYFQGNSAPDKSGLPSDRFSAERTGGSVSTLTIQRTQQEDSAVYLCASSPDRINGNTIYFGEGSWLTVV.

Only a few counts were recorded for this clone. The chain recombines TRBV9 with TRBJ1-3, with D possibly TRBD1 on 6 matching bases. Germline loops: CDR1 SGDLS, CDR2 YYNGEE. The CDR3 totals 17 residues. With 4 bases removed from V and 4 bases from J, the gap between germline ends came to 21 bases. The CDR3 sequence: CASSSRSQGLRGNTIYF. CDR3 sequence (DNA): TGTGCCAGCAGCTCCAGAAGTCAGGGGCTGAGGGGAAACACCATATATTTT.

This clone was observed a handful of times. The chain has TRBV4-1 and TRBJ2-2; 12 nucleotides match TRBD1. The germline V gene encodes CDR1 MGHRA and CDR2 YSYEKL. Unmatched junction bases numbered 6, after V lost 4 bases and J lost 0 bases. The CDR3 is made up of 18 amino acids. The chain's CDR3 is CASSPGQGAPPNTGELFF. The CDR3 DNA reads TGCGCCAGCAGCCCGGGACAGGGGGCTCCTCCGAACACCGGGGAGCTGTTTTTT.

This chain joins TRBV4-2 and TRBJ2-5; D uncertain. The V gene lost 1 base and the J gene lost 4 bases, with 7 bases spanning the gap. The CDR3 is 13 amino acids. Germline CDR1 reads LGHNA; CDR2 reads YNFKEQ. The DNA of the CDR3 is TGTGCCAGCAGCCAAGCAGTGGGAGAGACCCAGTACTTC. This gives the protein CASSQAVGETQYF.

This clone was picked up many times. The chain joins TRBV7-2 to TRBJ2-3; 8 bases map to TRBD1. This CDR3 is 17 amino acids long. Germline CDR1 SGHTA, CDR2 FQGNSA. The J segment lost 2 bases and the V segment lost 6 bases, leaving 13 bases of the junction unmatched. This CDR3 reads CASRPRGLDRDTDTQYF. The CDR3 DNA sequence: TGTGCCAGCAGACCTCGCGGATTGGACAGGGACACAGATACGCAGTATTTT.

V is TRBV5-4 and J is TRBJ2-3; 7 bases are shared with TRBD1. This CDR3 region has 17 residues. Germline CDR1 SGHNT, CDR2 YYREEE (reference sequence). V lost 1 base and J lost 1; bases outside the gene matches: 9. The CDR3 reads CASSLKPQGMGTDTQYF. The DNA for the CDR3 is TGTGCCAGCAGCTTGAAGCCACAGGGGATGGGCACAGATACGCAGTATTTT.

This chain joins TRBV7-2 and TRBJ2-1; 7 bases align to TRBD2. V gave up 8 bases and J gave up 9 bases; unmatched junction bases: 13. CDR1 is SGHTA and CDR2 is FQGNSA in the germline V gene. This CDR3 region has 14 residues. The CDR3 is CASGTGGNNGEQFF. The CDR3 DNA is TGTGCCAGCGGCACGGGGGGTAATAACGGTGAGCAGTTCTTC.

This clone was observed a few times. Here the CDR3 reads CASSVNTEAFF. The CDR3 nucleotides read TGTGCCAGCAGTGTGAACACTGAAGCTTTCTTT. The chain uses TRBV7-8 and TRBJ1-1, with D uncertain. Germline V gives CDR1 SGHVS, CDR2 FQNEAQ. V was trimmed by 6 bases and J by 0 bases, leaving 2 bases between them. This CDR3 spans 11 amino acids.

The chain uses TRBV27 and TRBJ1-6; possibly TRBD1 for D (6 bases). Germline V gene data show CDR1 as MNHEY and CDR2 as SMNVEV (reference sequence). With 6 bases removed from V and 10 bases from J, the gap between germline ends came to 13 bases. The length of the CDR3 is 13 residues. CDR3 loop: CASREQGGSPLHF. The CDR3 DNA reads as TGTGCCAGCAGGGAACAGGGTGGCTCACCCCTCCACTTT.

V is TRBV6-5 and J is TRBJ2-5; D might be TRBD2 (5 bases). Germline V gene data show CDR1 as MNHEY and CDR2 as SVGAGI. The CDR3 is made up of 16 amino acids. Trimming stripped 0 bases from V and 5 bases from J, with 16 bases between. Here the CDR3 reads CASSYSKPGLGETQYF. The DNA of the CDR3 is TGTGCCAGCAGTTACTCAAAACCGGGGTTAGGGGAGACCCAGTACTTC.